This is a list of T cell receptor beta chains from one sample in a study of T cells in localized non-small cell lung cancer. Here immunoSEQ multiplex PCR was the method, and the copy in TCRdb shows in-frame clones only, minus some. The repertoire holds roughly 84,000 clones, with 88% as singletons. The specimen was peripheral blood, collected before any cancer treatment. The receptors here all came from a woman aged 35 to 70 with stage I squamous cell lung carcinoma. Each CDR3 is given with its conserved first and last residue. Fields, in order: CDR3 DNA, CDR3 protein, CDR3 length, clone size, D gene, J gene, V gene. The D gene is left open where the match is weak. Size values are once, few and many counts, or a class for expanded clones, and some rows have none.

CDR3 DNA: TGTGCCTGGAGTGTAAAACCGCTTAAAAACATTCAGTACTTC; CDR3 protein: CAWSVKPLKNIQYF; CDR3 length: 14; clone size: medium-sized; D gene: NA; J gene: TRBJ2-4; V gene: TRBV30
CDR3 DNA: TGTGCCAGCAGCCGCGAGATGGGGCAGGCGGGAAACACCATATATTTT; CDR3 protein: CASSREMGQAGNTIYF; CDR3 length: 16; clone size: NA; D gene: NA; J gene: TRBJ1-3; V gene: TRBV4-2
CDR3 DNA: TGTGCCAGCAGTGTTACGGGACATGTCTCCACAGATACGCAGTATTTT; CDR3 protein: CASSVTGHVSTDTQYF; CDR3 length: 16; clone size: NA; D gene: NA; J gene: TRBJ2-3; V gene: TRBV11-2
CDR3 DNA: TGTGCCAGCAGCGAGGGACATCAGAACACTGAAGCTTTCTTT; CDR3 protein: CASSEGHQNTEAFF; CDR3 length: 14; clone size: NA; D gene: NA; J gene: TRBJ1-1; V gene: TRBV7-3
CDR3 DNA: TGCGCCAGCAGCTTGGGCATCCGGGACAGGGGGGCCCAAGAGACCCAGTACTTC; CDR3 protein: CASSLGIRDRGAQETQYF; CDR3 length: 18; clone size: NA; D gene: TRBD1; J gene: TRBJ2-5; V gene: TRBV5-1
CDR3 DNA: TGTGCCAGCAGCTTGGTTGGCAGGACTGCCAATGAGCAGTTCTTC; CDR3 protein: CASSLVGRTANEQFF; CDR3 length: 15; clone size: NA; D gene: NA; J gene: TRBJ2-1; V gene: TRBV5-4
CDR3 DNA: TGCGCCAGCAGAGGGACGGTTGCAACTAATGAAAAACTGTTTTTT; CDR3 protein: CASRGTVATNEKLFF; CDR3 length: 15; clone size: NA; D gene: NA; J gene: TRBJ1-4; V gene: TRBV5-1
CDR3 DNA: TGTGCCAGCACCGAAGGTCAGGGTTTTGGAAACACCATATATTTT; CDR3 protein: CASTEGQGFGNTIYF; CDR3 length: 15; clone size: NA; D gene: NA; J gene: TRBJ1-3; V gene: TRBV6-1
CDR3 DNA: TGTGCCAGCAGCCCCGGACAGGGGTCCCTCAATCAGCCCCAGCATTTT; CDR3 protein: CASSPGQGSLNQPQHF; CDR3 length: 16; clone size: once; D gene: TRBD1; J gene: TRBJ1-5; V gene: TRBV9
CDR3 DNA: TGTGCCAGTAGGATGGGGGAGAACAATCAGCCCCAGCATTTT; CDR3 protein: CASRMGENNQPQHF; CDR3 length: 14; clone size: NA; D gene: NA; J gene: TRBJ1-5; V gene: TRBV19
CDR3 DNA: TGTGCCAGCAGCCCCCGAATCCCCTCTGGAAACACCATATATTTT; CDR3 protein: CASSPRIPSGNTIYF; CDR3 length: 15; clone size: NA; D gene: NA; J gene: TRBJ1-3; V gene: TRBV7-9
CDR3 DNA: TGTGCCAGCAGCTTAGTTGCAGGGGAGGCCGGGGAGCTGTTTTTT; CDR3 protein: CASSLVAGEAGELFF; CDR3 length: 15; clone size: NA; D gene: NA; J gene: TRBJ2-2; V gene: TRBV7-2
CDR3 DNA: TGTGCCAGCAGCCTTCACGGAAATCAGCCCCAGCATTTT; CDR3 protein: CASSLHGNQPQHF; CDR3 length: 13; clone size: NA; D gene: NA; J gene: TRBJ1-5; V gene: TRBV7-3
CDR3 DNA: TGTGCCAGCAGTCTGAGCGGGGGGGCCTCCGGGGAGCTGTTTTTT; CDR3 protein: CASSLSGGASGELFF; CDR3 length: 15; clone size: few; D gene: TRBD2; J gene: TRBJ2-2; V gene: TRBV28
CDR3 DNA: TGTGCCATCCGGGACAGGGTCTCCTACGAGCAGTACTTC; CDR3 protein: CAIRDRVSYEQYF; CDR3 length: 13; clone size: NA; D gene: TRBD1; J gene: TRBJ2-7; V gene: TRBV10-3
CDR3 DNA: TGTGCTAGTGGCATCGGGACGGTAAAATCACCCCTCCACTTT; CDR3 protein: CASGIGTVKSPLHF; CDR3 length: 14; clone size: few; D gene: NA; J gene: TRBJ1-6; V gene: TRBV12-5
CDR3 DNA: TGTGCCAGCAGCGTGACGGGAGATACGCAGTATTTT; CDR3 protein: CASSVTGDTQYF; CDR3 length: 12; clone size: NA; D gene: NA; J gene: TRBJ2-3; V gene: TRBV9
CDR3 DNA: TGTGCCAGCAGCGATCAGGGGGCTCGGGAGACCCAGTACTTC; CDR3 protein: CASSDQGARETQYF; CDR3 length: 14; clone size: NA; D gene: TRBD1; J gene: TRBJ2-5; V gene: TRBV5-4
CDR3 DNA: TGTGCTAGTGGTTTGGTAAACGGCTACACCTTC; CDR3 protein: CASGLVNGYTF; CDR3 length: 11; clone size: few; D gene: NA; J gene: TRBJ1-2; V gene: TRBV12-5
CDR3 DNA: TGTGCCAGCAAAGACTCCGGGGAGCTGTTTTTT; CDR3 protein: CASKDSGELFF; CDR3 length: 11; clone size: NA; D gene: NA; J gene: TRBJ2-2; V gene: TRBV7-9
CDR3 DNA: TGTGCCAGCAGCTCGCACAGGGCAAGGAACACTGAAGCTTTCTTT; CDR3 protein: CASSSHRARNTEAFF; CDR3 length: 15; clone size: NA; D gene: NA; J gene: TRBJ1-1; V gene: TRBV7-8
CDR3 DNA: TGCAGCGTTGACAGCGTAAGTGAAGCTTTCTTT; CDR3 protein: CSVDSVSEAFF; CDR3 length: 11; clone size: NA; D gene: NA; J gene: TRBJ1-1; V gene: TRBV29-1
CDR3 DNA: TGTGCCAGCAGCTCCCGGACAGGGATCTATGGCTACACCTTC; CDR3 protein: CASSSRTGIYGYTF; CDR3 length: 14; clone size: NA; D gene: TRBD1; J gene: TRBJ1-2; V gene: TRBV7-9
CDR3 DNA: TGTGCCAGCAGCTTACGACAGGGGTCTAATGAAAAACTGTTTTTT; CDR3 protein: CASSLRQGSNEKLFF; CDR3 length: 15; clone size: NA; D gene: TRBD1; J gene: TRBJ1-4; V gene: TRBV5-5
CDR3 DNA: TGCGCCAGCAGTGAGTCACGGCATCAGCCCCAGCATTTT; CDR3 protein: CASSESRHQPQHF; CDR3 length: 13; clone size: NA; D gene: NA; J gene: TRBJ1-5; V gene: TRBV10-1
CDR3 DNA: TGTGCCAGCAGCGTAGGACCGAGGGTTGAAAAACTGTTTTTT; CDR3 protein: CASSVGPRVEKLFF; CDR3 length: 14; clone size: NA; D gene: NA; J gene: TRBJ1-4; V gene: TRBV9
CDR3 DNA: TGTGCCAGCAGACGGGCCGGCGGCTATGGCTACACCTTC; CDR3 protein: CASRRAGGYGYTF; CDR3 length: 13; clone size: NA; D gene: NA; J gene: TRBJ1-2; V gene: TRBV6-5
CDR3 DNA: TGTGCCTGGAGTCCGACAGGGCCCTACGAGCAGTACTTC; CDR3 protein: CAWSPTGPYEQYF; CDR3 length: 13; clone size: medium-sized; D gene: TRBD1; J gene: TRBJ2-7; V gene: TRBV30
CDR3 DNA: TGTGCCAGCAACCTAGTAGGGACAGGGGTCTACGAGCAGTACTTC; CDR3 protein: CASNLVGTGVYEQYF; CDR3 length: 15; clone size: NA; D gene: TRBD1; J gene: TRBJ2-7; V gene: TRBV11-2
CDR3 DNA: TGTGCCAGCAGCGTAGGGCCAACAGGGGTGGAAAACATTCAGTACTTC; CDR3 protein: CASSVGPTGVENIQYF; CDR3 length: 16; clone size: NA; D gene: TRBD1; J gene: TRBJ2-4; V gene: TRBV9
CDR3 DNA: TGTGCCAGCAGCTTAGAGGCGGGGTTGAGTTCAGATACGCAGTATTTT; CDR3 protein: CASSLEAGLSSDTQYF; CDR3 length: 16; clone size: NA; D gene: NA; J gene: TRBJ2-3; V gene: TRBV7-6
CDR3 DNA: TGTGCCAGCAGCCAAGGGACTAGCGGGGGGGCACAAGAGACCCAGTACTTC; CDR3 protein: CASSQGTSGGAQETQYF; CDR3 length: 17; clone size: NA; D gene: TRBD2; J gene: TRBJ2-5; V gene: TRBV4-2
CDR3 DNA: TGTGCCTGGAGTGATAGGGTTGTCTATGGCTACACCTTC; CDR3 protein: CAWSDRVVYGYTF; CDR3 length: 13; clone size: NA; D gene: NA; J gene: TRBJ1-2; V gene: TRBV30
CDR3 DNA: TGTGCCAGCAGCTCCCATCCCGGGGGTCGGACTGAAGCTTTCTTT; CDR3 protein: CASSSHPGGRTEAFF; CDR3 length: 15; clone size: NA; D gene: NA; J gene: TRBJ1-1; V gene: TRBV7-9
CDR3 DNA: TGTGCCAGCAGTGAAACAGGGTTCACTGAAGCTTTCTTT; CDR3 protein: CASSETGFTEAFF; CDR3 length: 13; clone size: NA; D gene: NA; J gene: TRBJ1-1; V gene: TRBV2
CDR3 DNA: TGTGCCAGCAGTGTAAGCGGGGGGAGGTACAATGAGCAGTTCTTC; CDR3 protein: CASSVSGGRYNEQFF; CDR3 length: 15; clone size: NA; D gene: TRBD2; J gene: TRBJ2-1; V gene: TRBV28
CDR3 DNA: TGTGCCAGCTCCCTATTTTCTGGGACTAGCGGGGGTGATGAGCAGTTCTTC; CDR3 protein: CASSLFSGTSGGDEQFF; CDR3 length: 17; clone size: NA; D gene: TRBD2; J gene: TRBJ2-1; V gene: TRBV9
CDR3 DNA: TGTGCCAGCAGCGTGTCGGTTACTAATCAGGGAGAGCAGTACTTC; CDR3 protein: CASSVSVTNQGEQYF; CDR3 length: 15; clone size: NA; D gene: NA; J gene: TRBJ2-7; V gene: TRBV9
CDR3 DNA: TGTGCCACCTCAGACTTATCTGGAAACACCATATATTTT; CDR3 protein: CATSDLSGNTIYF; CDR3 length: 13; clone size: NA; D gene: NA; J gene: TRBJ1-3; V gene: TRBV2
CDR3 DNA: TGTGCCAGCAGCTCTTTTATGGACAGCTACGAGCAGTACTTC; CDR3 protein: CASSSFMDSYEQYF; CDR3 length: 14; clone size: NA; D gene: NA; J gene: TRBJ2-7; V gene: TRBV11-1
CDR3 DNA: TGTGCCAGCAGTGATGAGGAAAAGACCATATATTTT; CDR3 protein: CASSDEEKTIYF; CDR3 length: 12; clone size: NA; D gene: NA; J gene: TRBJ1-3; V gene: TRBV2
CDR3 DNA: TGTGCCAGCAGGGGGCCAGGGAAAGGGGGCGGCTACACCTTC; CDR3 protein: CASRGPGKGGGYTF; CDR3 length: 14; clone size: NA; D gene: TRBD1; J gene: TRBJ1-2; V gene: TRBV6-6
CDR3 DNA: TGTGCCAGTAGTACCCTTATTGGGGTAGGTACTGAAGCTTTCTTT; CDR3 protein: CASSTLIGVGTEAFF; CDR3 length: 15; clone size: NA; D gene: NA; J gene: TRBJ1-1; V gene: TRBV19
CDR3 DNA: TGTGCCAGCAGTGTGGGGAGCTTTGAAGCTTTCTTT; CDR3 protein: CASSVGSFEAFF; CDR3 length: 12; clone size: few; D gene: NA; J gene: TRBJ1-1; V gene: TRBV6-1
CDR3 DNA: TGTGCCACCAAATGGGGGCTCAGCTCTGGAAACACCATATATTTT; CDR3 protein: CATKWGLSSGNTIYF; CDR3 length: 15; clone size: NA; D gene: NA; J gene: TRBJ1-3; V gene: TRBV2
CDR3 DNA: TGTGCCAGCATGATCCGTGAAGGGTGGGCTTCACCCCTCCACTTT; CDR3 protein: CASMIREGWASPLHF; CDR3 length: 15; clone size: few; D gene: NA; J gene: TRBJ1-6; V gene: TRBV2
CDR3 DNA: TGTGCCAGCAGCTTAATGGGGGGCGCAGGGAAAGAGACCCAGTACTTC; CDR3 protein: CASSLMGGAGKETQYF; CDR3 length: 16; clone size: NA; D gene: NA; J gene: TRBJ2-5; V gene: TRBV7-6
CDR3 DNA: TGTGCCACCAGGGTGGGACAGAACACAGATACGCAGTATTTT; CDR3 protein: CATRVGQNTDTQYF; CDR3 length: 14; clone size: NA; D gene: TRBD1; J gene: TRBJ2-3; V gene: TRBV6-1
CDR3 DNA: TGTGCCAGCAGCCCGGCCCCAAGCTCCTATAATTCACCCCTCCACTTT; CDR3 protein: CASSPAPSSYNSPLHF; CDR3 length: 16; clone size: NA; D gene: NA; J gene: TRBJ1-6; V gene: TRBV9
CDR3 DNA: TGTGCCAGCAGTGACAACTACGAGCAGTACTTC; CDR3 protein: CASSDNYEQYF; CDR3 length: 11; clone size: NA; D gene: NA; J gene: TRBJ2-7; V gene: TRBV6-1
CDR3 DNA: TGCGCCAGCAGCCAAGGACCGGGGGGGGAGACCTACGAGCAGTACTTC; CDR3 protein: CASSQGPGGETYEQYF; CDR3 length: 16; clone size: NA; D gene: TRBD2; J gene: TRBJ2-7; V gene: TRBV4-1
CDR3 DNA: TGTGCCAGCAGTTATGGAGAAAACACCGGGGAGCTGTTTTTT; CDR3 protein: CASSYGENTGELFF; CDR3 length: 14; clone size: NA; D gene: NA; J gene: TRBJ2-2; V gene: TRBV6-5